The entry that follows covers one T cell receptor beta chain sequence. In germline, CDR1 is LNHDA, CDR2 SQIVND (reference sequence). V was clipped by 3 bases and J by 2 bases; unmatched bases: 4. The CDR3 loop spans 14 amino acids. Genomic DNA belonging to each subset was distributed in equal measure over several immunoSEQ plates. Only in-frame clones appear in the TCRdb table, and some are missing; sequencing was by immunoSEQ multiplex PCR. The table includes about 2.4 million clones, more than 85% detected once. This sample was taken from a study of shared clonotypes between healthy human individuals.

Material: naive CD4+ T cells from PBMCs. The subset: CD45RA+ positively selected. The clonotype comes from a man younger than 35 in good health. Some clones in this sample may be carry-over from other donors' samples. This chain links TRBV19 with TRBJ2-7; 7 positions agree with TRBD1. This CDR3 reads CASSMDRKTYEQYF. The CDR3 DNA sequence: TGTGCCAGTAGTATGGACAGGAAAACCTACGAGCAGTACTTC.